Listed here are 22 T cell receptor beta chains from one sample, sequenced in a study of T and B cells in COVID-19 patients. From blood, about 240-550 ng of genomic DNA served as TRB template. BIOMED2 TRB-A/B primer pools were used in multiplex TRB PCR. A single record per CDR3 protein comes from TCRdb applying MiXCR to the multiplex PCR reads. The sample includes 1,300 to 1,500 distinct CDR3 sequences, roughly 25% of them seen just once. The sequenced sample was blood. The receptors were gathered from a human donor with active COVID-19.

The sample holds a few counts of this clonotype. The chain uses TRBV27 and TRBJ2-1; 7 bases agree with TRBD1. The CDR3 loop spans 14 amino acids. Trimming took 6 bases from V and 7 from J; bases not matched to a gene: 9. Germline V gives CDR1 MNHEY, CDR2 SMNVEV (reference sequence). CDR3 sequence: CASRYRQGRNEQFF. The CDR3 nucleotides are TGTGCCAGCAGATACCGACAGGGTAGGAATGAGCAGTTCTTC.

This clonotype was picked up a small number of times. The chain combines TRBV5-1 with TRBJ2-7; D is undetermined. The germline V gene has CDR1 SGHRS and CDR2 YFSETQ. The V end was cut by 0 bases, the J end by 1 base, with 11 bases between. The CDR3 spans 15 residues. The CDR3 loop reads CASSLALGLSYEQYF. The DNA of the CDR3 is TGCGCCAGCAGCTTGGCATTAGGGTTATCCTACGAGCAGTACTTC.

This clonotype was seen once. This rearrangement joins TRBV6-5 to TRBJ2-7; either TRBD1 or TRBD2 may supply D (6 bases each). Germline CDR1 and CDR2: MNHEY and SVGAGI. V gave up 5 bases and J gave up 3 bases, with 17 bases separating them. This CDR3 contains 15 residues. CDR3 region: CASSEGGPVDYEQYF. As DNA, the CDR3 is TGTGCCAGCAGTGAAGGGGGGCCCGTCGACTACGAGCAGTACTTC.

The J gene is TRBJ2-1, the V gene TRBV20-1, with TRBD1 identical over 8 bases. The germline V gene encodes CDR1 DFQATT and CDR2 SNEGSKA (reference sequence). V trimming: 1 base; J trimming: 4 bases; junction bases outside the gene matches: 6. This CDR3 spans 15 amino acids. CDR3 region: CSARAGTGAYNEQFF. The CDR3 nucleotides read TGCAGTGCTAGAGCCGGGACAGGTGCATACAATGAGCAGTTCTTC.

This clonotype is classed as hyperexpanded (1% or more). The chain is built from TRBV7-2 and TRBJ2-3; D gene uncertain. Trimming removed 0 bases at V and 7 bases at J, with 11 bases between. The length of the CDR3 is 14 residues. Germline CDR1 and CDR2: SGHTA and FQGNSA. The CDR3 nucleotides are TGTGCCAGCAGCTTAGCGGCTGGAGCCAATACGCAGTATTTT. Protein sequence: CASSLAAGANTQYF.

This clonotype is judged medium-sized. V gene TRBV5-4 combines with J gene TRBJ2-7, with 8 bases aligning to TRBD1. J was trimmed by 2 bases and V by 5 bases; bases with no gene match: 6. The CDR3 is made up of 14 amino acids. CDR1 and CDR2 (germline): SGHNT, YYREEE (reference sequence). The CDR3 loop is CASRQTGVPYEQYF. Written as DNA, the CDR3 is TGTGCCAGCAGACAGACAGGGGTCCCCTACGAGCAGTACTTC.

By frequency in the sample, this clonotype is large. V and J are TRBV19 and TRBJ2-2, with 8 nucleotides matching TRBD1. Germline V gives CDR1 LNHDA, CDR2 SQIVND (reference sequence). J was trimmed by 5 bases and V by 5 bases; bases with no gene match: 10. The CDR3 length is 16 residues. In DNA form, the CDR3 reads TGTGCCAGTAGTGGACGGACAGGGAGGTCAACCGGGGAGCTGTTTTTT. Its translation: CASSGRTGRSTGELFF.

This clonotype is labeled medium-sized (0.01 to 0.1%). The gene calls are TRBV19 and TRBJ1-1; no reliable D call. V was cut by 2 bases and J by 4 bases, with 11 bases left in between. Germline lookup yields CDR1 LNHDA and CDR2 SQIVND (reference sequence). The CDR3 spans 14 residues. The CDR3 region has the DNA TGTGCCAGTAGTATATGGGAAAAGGGCACTGAAGCTTTCTTT. Amino acids: CASSIWEKGTEAFF.

Judged by abundance, this clonotype is large. The CDR3 spells CASSRPGTGGNEQFF. Here the CDR3 DNA reads TGTGCCAGCAGTCGACCTGGGACAGGGGGCAATGAGCAGTTCTTC. The J gene is TRBJ2-1, the V gene TRBV6-5; 11 nucleotides align to TRBD1. V was clipped by 5 bases and J by 6 bases; unmatched bases: 6. Germline CDR1 reads MNHEY; CDR2 reads SVGAGI. The CDR3 sequence is 15 residues long.

This clonotype is medium-sized in the sample. The chain uses TRBV19 and TRBJ1-3, with 8 bases matching TRBD1. CDR1 is LNHDA and CDR2 is SQIVND in the germline V gene (reference sequence). This CDR3 comprises 15 residues. Unmatched junction bases numbered 5, after V lost 3 bases and J lost 4 bases. CDR3 sequence reads: CASSMAGQAGNTIYF. The CDR3 coding sequence is TGTGCCAGTAGTATGGCGGGACAGGCGGGAAACACCATATATTTT.

The rearrangement uses TRBV12-3 or TRBV12-4 and TRBJ1-5; D not certain. This CDR3 contains 14 residues. The V gene lost 2 bases and the J gene lost 4 bases, with 9 bases spanning the gap. Here the CDR3 reads CASSLSGLNQPQHF. CDR3 DNA: TGTGCCAGCAGTTTATCCGGTCTGAATCAGCCCCAGCATTTT.

This clonotype has just one count. With a much larger clone just one base away, this may be a read error. The CDR3: CASSRTLSYNSPLHF. The DNA of the CDR3 is TGTGCCAGCAGCAGGACGCTTTCTTATAATTCACCCCTCCACTTT. This rearrangement joins TRBV6-5 to TRBJ1-6; D ambiguous. The V and J ends lost 6 bases and 4 bases respectively, with 13 bases between them. CDR1 is MNHEY and CDR2 is SVGAGI in the germline V gene. The CDR3 covers 15 residues.

Judged by abundance, this clonotype is large. This sequence joins TRBV29-1 and TRBJ1-3; D not certain. The CDR3 extends over 14 amino acids. V lost 0 bases and J lost 3, with 9 bases in between. Germline V gene data show CDR1 as SQVTM and CDR2 as ANQGSEA. CDR3 in amino acids: CSVEDSGVGNTIYF. The CDR3 coding sequence is TGCAGCGTTGAAGATAGCGGGGTTGGAAACACCATATATTTT.

The rearrangement links TRBV7-2 to TRBJ1-1, with unresolved D. The length of the CDR3 is 15 residues. V was shortened by 7 bases and J by 0 bases, with 15 bases between the two germline ends. CDR1 and CDR2 (germline): SGHTA, FQGNSA. The CDR3 is CASKRAVNVNTEAFF. The CDR3 nucleotides read TGTGCCAGCAAGAGGGCCGTGAATGTGAACACTGAAGCTTTCTTT.

The chain combines TRBV7-2 with TRBJ1-1; 7 bases fit TRBD1. This CDR3 region has 15 residues. Germline trimming cut 2 bases from V and 7 bases from J; bases unmatched to any gene: 10. Germline-derived CDR1 and CDR2 are SGHTA and FQGNSA. The CDR3 coding sequence is TGTGCCAGCAGCTTACCTCCGGACAGGACGAATGAAGCTTTCTTT. It translates to CASSLPPDRTNEAFF.

This clonotype rates as medium-sized. The junction departs from germline at one end; a sequencing error may be responsible. This rearrangement joins TRBV6-5 to TRBJ2-1, with no clear D. The germline CDR1 and CDR2 sequences are MNHEY and SVGAGI. The CDR3 sequence is 15 residues long. The CDR3 reads CASSYSTAQGSPVLF. The CDR3 region has the DNA TGTGCCAGCAGTTACTCGACGGCCCAAGGCTCCCCAGTTCTTTTC.

This clonotype is medium-sized within its sample. The chain couples TRBV27 to TRBJ2-7, with 7 positions matching TRBD1. This CDR3 has 17 amino acids. From germline, CDR1 is MNHEY and CDR2 SMNVEV (reference sequence). Trimming cost V 4 bases and J 1 base; bases outside gene matches: 13. CDR3 loop: CASSWVGGARVSYEQYF. DNA of the CDR3: TGTGCCAGCAGTTGGGTAGGGGGCGCAAGGGTATCCTACGAGCAGTACTTC.

In this sample, this clonotype is large. The chain couples TRBV6-5 to TRBJ2-7; D is undetermined. This CDR3 is built from 15 residues. Trimming stripped 0 bases from V and 3 bases from J, with 12 bases between. Per germline, CDR1 MNHEY and CDR2 SVGAGI. The CDR3 loop reads CASSYSTPQSYEQYF. DNA for the CDR3: TGTGCCAGCAGTTACTCGACACCCCAGAGCTACGAGCAGTACTTC.

This chain joins TRBV6-5 and TRBJ2-3, with 12 bases lining up with TRBD2. In germline, CDR1 is MNHEY, CDR2 SVGAGI. Unmatched junction bases numbered 2, after V lost 10 bases and J lost 0 bases. This CDR3 comprises 14 residues. CDR3 bases: TGTGCCAAAGGGACTAGCGGGAGCACAGATACGCAGTATTTT. Translated, it gives CAKGTSGSTDTQYF.

Sample share makes this clonotype medium-sized. The chain combines TRBV12-3 or TRBV12-4 with TRBJ1-1; 9 bases line up with TRBD1. CDR3 length equals 13 residues. V trimming: 6 bases; J trimming: 6 bases; junction bases outside the gene matches: 5. CDR3 residues: CASSPRQGAEAFF. In nucleotides, the CDR3 is TGTGCCAGCAGCCCAAGACAGGGGGCTGAAGCTTTCTTT.

This clonotype counts as medium-sized. The rearrangement uses TRBV18 and TRBJ2-4; D might be TRBD2 (6 bases). Trimming stripped 3 bases from V and 0 bases from J, with 9 bases between. The germline gives CDR1 KGHSH, CDR2 LQKENI. This CDR3 comprises 15 residues. The CDR3 loop reads CASSPAGLAKNIQYF. For the CDR3, the DNA is TGTGCCAGCTCACCGGCGGGACTAGCCAAAAACATTCAGTACTTC.

By proportion, this clonotype is medium-sized. The CDR3 region has the DNA TGTGCCAGCCGACTAGCGGCAAGCACAGATACGCAGTATTTT. Its translation is CASRLAASTDTQYF. This chain joins TRBV6-1 and TRBJ2-3, with TRBD2 matching over 9 bases. Trimming cost V 8 bases and J 0 bases; bases outside gene matches: 3. There are 14 residues in the CDR3. Germline V gene lookup returns CDR1 MNHNS and CDR2 SASEGT.